One and the same sample provided the 11 T cell receptor beta chains below, sequenced in a study of tumor T cells in aggressive B-cell lymphoma. The data were produced by immunoSEQ multiplex PCR, yet TCRdb's version contains in-frame clones alone and is incomplete. The data show about 1,200 clones, around 92% seen once. The source material was tumor tissue. The receptor set was obtained from an adult with diffuse large B cell lymphoma.

The chain has TRBV30 and TRBJ2-7; D not certain. V shed 0 bases and J shed 4 bases, with 10 bases lying between them. CDR1 is GTSNPN and CDR2 is SVGIG in the germline V gene (reference sequence). This CDR3 region has 13 residues. CDR3 nucleotides: TGTGCCTGGAGTGTAGCCCCGGGTTACGAGCAGTACTTC. Its protein is CAWSVAPGYEQYF.

Of note for this clone: One end of the junction does not line up with germline, which may come from a read error. The rearrangement joins TRBV6-6 to TRBJ2-7; D may be TRBD2 (6 bases). Germline V CDR1 and CDR2: MNHNY, SVGAGI (reference sequence). There are 14 residues in the CDR3. This CDR3 reads CASSYSGLTYEQYF. Here the CDR3 DNA reads TGTGCCAGCAGTTACTCGGGACTTACCTACGAACAGTACTTC.

This clone was observed once. The rearrangement links TRBV27 to TRBJ2-2; 7 positions match TRBD1. The germline gives CDR1 MNHEY, CDR2 SMNVEV (reference sequence). V dropped 6 bases and J dropped 5; count of bases not matched to a gene: 12. This CDR3 spans 16 amino acids. The CDR3 loop reads CASRGGPRHGTGELFF. CDR3 DNA sequence: TGTGCCAGCAGAGGGGGCCCGAGACACGGAACCGGGGAGCTGTTTTTT.

This chain links TRBV6-5 with TRBJ2-7; TRBD1 matches at 9 bases. CDR3 length: 15 residues. Germline V CDR1 and CDR2: MNHEY, SVGAGI. V lost 0 bases to trimming and J lost 3 bases; unmatched junction nucleotides: 3. CDR3 protein: CASSYSGQGHYEQYF. CDR3 nucleotide sequence: TGTGCCAGCAGTTACTCGGGACAGGGACACTACGAGCAGTACTTC.

The J gene is TRBJ1-1, the V gene TRBV5-1; 7 nucleotides agree with TRBD1. The germline V gene encodes CDR1 SGHRS and CDR2 YFSETQ. The CDR3 is 14 residues long. Germline trimming cut 4 bases from V and 1 base from J; bases unmatched to any gene: 4. DNA of the CDR3: TGCGCCAGCAGCCGGAGGACAGGGAACACTGAAGCTTTCTTT. Translated: CASSRRTGNTEAFF.

The rearrangement joins TRBV28 to TRBJ2-7, with a possible D match to TRBD1 (6 bases). This CDR3 spans 13 amino acids. V was clipped by 5 bases and J by 4 bases, with 12 bases between them. Germline V gives CDR1 MDHEN, CDR2 SYDVKM. CDR3 sequence (DNA): TGTGCCAGCAGTCCGACAGGTAGATACGAGCAGTACTTC. Translating gives CASSPTGRYEQYF.

The chain employs TRBV18 and TRBJ2-5; D is ambiguous. The V and J ends lost 3 bases and 3 bases respectively, with 8 bases between them. This CDR3 has 13 amino acids. CDR1 and CDR2 from the germline V gene are KGHSH and LQKENI. The CDR3, as DNA: TGTGCCAGCTCACCGAGGCTGGAAGAGACCCAGTACTTC. Translating gives CASSPRLEETQYF.

This clone has just one count. The gene calls are TRBV7-3 and TRBJ2-2; weak D call: TRBD1 (6 bases). V lost 5 bases and J 0 bases, leaving 13 bases between the germline ends. Germline V lookup: CDR1 SGHTA, CDR2 FQGTGA. The CDR3 is 16 residues long. CDR3 in DNA: TGTGCCAGCAGCATCATGGGGACAACGAACACCGGGGAGCTGTTTTTT. It codes for CASSIMGTTNTGELFF. The variable domain in full, completed from reference TRBV7-3 and TRBJ2-2, reads GAGVSQTPSNKVTEKGKYVELRCDPISGHTALYWYRQSLGQGPEFLIYFQGTGAADDSGLPNDRFFAVRPEGSVSTLKIQRTERGDSAVYLCASSIMGTTNTGELFFGEGSRLTVL.

The V gene is TRBV7-9, the J gene TRBJ2-1; no firm D call. The V and J ends lost 4 bases and 4 bases respectively, with 5 bases between them. Germline lookup yields CDR1 SEHNR and CDR2 FQNEAQ (reference sequence). This CDR3 has 12 amino acids. The CDR3 nucleotides are TGTGCCAGCAGCTCGAGGTACAATGAGCAGTTCTTC. Its translation is CASSSRYNEQFF.

This clone was counted a few times. The rearrangement links TRBV11-2 to TRBJ1-1; D call uncertain. Germline V gene data show CDR1 as SGHAT and CDR2 as FQNNGV. This CDR3 spans 12 amino acids. The V end lost 3 bases, the J end lost 5 bases, and 7 bases lay between the germline ends. The CDR3 DNA reads as TGTGCCAGCAGCTTCCTCGCGACTGAAGCTTTCTTT. Its protein is CASSFLATEAFF.

Regarding this clone: The identical CDR3 is also encoded by other nucleotide sequences in the sample. DNA for the CDR3: TGTGCCAGCAGCGCTCGGGGGAAGAACACTGAAGCTTTCTTT. The encoded protein is CASSARGKNTEAFF. The chain links TRBV9 to TRBJ1-1; the D gene is possibly TRBD1 (5 bases). V gave up 3 bases and J gave up 1 base, with 10 bases separating them. Germline V lookup: CDR1 SGDLS, CDR2 YYNGEE. The CDR3 is 14 amino acids. The variable domain in full, completed from reference TRBV9 and TRBJ1-1, reads DSGVTQTPKHLITATGQRVTLRCSPRSGDLSVYWYQQSLDQGLQFLIQYYNGEERAKGNILERFSAQQFPDLHSELNLSSLELGDSALYFCASSARGKNTEAFFGQGTRLTVV.